The 12 T cell receptor beta chains in this list originate from one sample, sequenced in a study of cytomegalovirus exposure and HLA in healthy donors. This PCR relied on a set of 60 Vbeta primers and 13 Jbeta primers. Sequencing was performed with immunoSEQ multiplex PCR; in TCRdb, only in-frame clones are kept and a portion is missing. Recorded here are fewer than 150,000 clones; the top ten clones represent roughly 3.5%. Sequenced: PBMCs. These receptors all come from a man aged 18 to 30 in good health and CMV-seronegative.

The chain recombines TRBV7-9 with TRBJ1-5; D is undetermined. The CDR3 is made up of 14 amino acids. Trimming stripped 1 base from V and 3 bases from J, with 7 bases between. In germline, CDR1 is SEHNR, CDR2 FQNEAQ (reference sequence). The CDR3 DNA reads TGTGCCAGCAGCTTAGTCGGGAACAATCAGCCCCAGCATTTT. Its protein is CASSLVGNNQPQHF.

The genes are TRBV18 and TRBJ2-2, with a possible D match to TRBD1 (6 bases). The CDR3 spans 15 residues. V lost 5 bases, J lost 1 base, and 11 bases lay in between. Per the germline V gene, CDR1 is KGHSH and CDR2 is LQKENI. The CDR3 bases are TGTGCCAGCTCAAGGACAGCTCAGAACACCGGGGAGCTGTTTTTT. It translates to CASSRTAQNTGELFF.

The rearrangement joins TRBV21-1 to TRBJ1-1; no check of the table's D call, TRBD1, against the DNA was made. TRBV21-1 is labeled a pseudogene. The CDR3 consists of 14 residues. DNA of the CDR3: TGTGCCAGCAGCAAAGGAGCCAGGGGCACTGAAGCTTTCTTT. Amino acids: CASSKGARGTEAFF.

The V gene is TRBV2, the J gene TRBJ2-3; D remains unclear. The CDR3 has 13 amino acids. Germline lookup yields CDR1 SNHLY and CDR2 FYNNEI. V was cut by 4 bases and J by 4 bases, with 9 bases left in between. CDR3 nucleotides: TGTGCCAGCAGTGGACTGGTGGCAGATACGCAGTATTTT. Translated, it gives CASSGLVADTQYF.

The chain combines TRBV10-3 with TRBJ2-1; D uncertain. Trimming stripped 0 bases from V and 6 bases from J, with 12 bases between. The CDR3 contains 15 residues. CDR1 and CDR2 from the germline V gene are ENHRY and SYGVKD. For the CDR3, the DNA is TGTGCCATCAGTGAGTCAGGAGTCTTGGGCAATGAGCAGTTCTTC. Its translation: CAISESGVLGNEQFF.

The V call is TRBV7-2, the J call TRBJ2-2; TRBD1 matches at 10 bases. In germline, CDR1 is SGHTA, CDR2 FQGNSA. This CDR3 contains 15 residues. V shed 3 bases and J 6 bases; nucleotides not matched to a gene: 4. The CDR3 region is CASSFTTGGPGELFF. In DNA form, the CDR3 reads TGTGCCAGCAGCTTTACGACAGGGGGCCCCGGGGAGCTGTTTTTT.

The genes are TRBV6-5 and TRBJ2-7, with 13 bases fitting TRBD2. This CDR3 has 14 residues. V gave up 4 bases and J gave up 6 bases; unmatched junction bases: 3. The V gene's germline CDR1 is MNHEY and CDR2 SVGAGI. In DNA form, the CDR3 reads TGTGCCAGCAGTTCAAGGACTAGCGGGAGCGAGCAGTACTTC. Its protein product is CASSSRTSGSEQYF.

This chain uses TRBV4-1 with TRBJ2-2; 10 positions match TRBD2. CDR1 MGHRA and CDR2 YSYEKL come from the germline V gene. V was pared by 6 bases and J by 4 bases, with 14 bases of the junction left unmatched. This CDR3 has 18 residues. CDR3 residues: CASSRGGAGGRGTGELFF. The CDR3 nucleotides read TGCGCCAGCAGTCGGGGAGGAGCGGGGGGGCGAGGCACCGGGGAGCTGTTTTTT.

About this clone itself: Other DNA variants within this sample encode the same CDR3. The chain recombines TRBV7-8 with TRBJ2-7; possible D gene TRBD2, 5 bases. The V end lost 3 bases, the J end lost 4 bases, and 10 bases lay between the germline ends. Germline-derived CDR1 and CDR2 are SGHVS and FQNEAQ. The CDR3 runs to 13 residues. This CDR3 is CASSLDFKYEQYF. The CDR3 region has the DNA TGTGCCAGCAGCTTGGACTTTAAATACGAGCAGTACTTC.

The V call is TRBV12-2, the J call TRBJ1-1. TRBV12-2 is listed as a pseudogene. This CDR3 is 13 amino acids long. The CDR3 DNA follows: TGTGCAAGTCGCTCACTAATGAACACTGAAGCTTTCTTT. It specifies CASRSLMNTEAFF.

The V gene is TRBV5-1, the J gene TRBJ1-1; perhaps TRBD1 as D (6 bases). Germline loops: CDR1 SGHRS, CDR2 YFSETQ. This CDR3 is 16 amino acids long. V was clipped by 0 bases and J by 1 base, with 13 bases between them. The CDR3 loop is CASSLVRQDSNTEAFF. The DNA of the CDR3 is TGCGCCAGCAGCTTGGTCCGACAGGACTCGAACACTGAAGCTTTCTTT.

The rearrangement links TRBV4-1 to TRBJ1-2; 8 positions match TRBD1. The CDR3 spans 15 residues. Trimming cost V 4 bases and J 8 bases; bases outside gene matches: 12. Germline V gives CDR1 MGHRA, CDR2 YSYEKL. CDR3 loop: CASSPKAGGASGYTF. The CDR3 DNA reads TGCGCCAGCAGCCCGAAGGCAGGGGGCGCCAGCGGCTACACCTTC.